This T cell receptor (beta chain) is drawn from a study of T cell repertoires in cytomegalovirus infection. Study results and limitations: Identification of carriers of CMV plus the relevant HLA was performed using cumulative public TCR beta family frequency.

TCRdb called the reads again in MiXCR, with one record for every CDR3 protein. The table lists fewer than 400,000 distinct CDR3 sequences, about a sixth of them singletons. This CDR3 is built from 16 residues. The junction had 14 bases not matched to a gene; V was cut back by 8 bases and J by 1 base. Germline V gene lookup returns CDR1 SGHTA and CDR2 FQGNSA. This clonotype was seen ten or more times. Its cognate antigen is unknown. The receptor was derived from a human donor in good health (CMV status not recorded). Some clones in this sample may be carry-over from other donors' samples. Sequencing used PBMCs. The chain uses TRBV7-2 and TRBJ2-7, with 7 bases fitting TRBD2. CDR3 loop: CASALGAGGGSYEQYF. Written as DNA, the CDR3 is TGTGCCAGCGCCCTAGGGGCCGGGGGAGGGTCCTACGAGCAGTACTTC.